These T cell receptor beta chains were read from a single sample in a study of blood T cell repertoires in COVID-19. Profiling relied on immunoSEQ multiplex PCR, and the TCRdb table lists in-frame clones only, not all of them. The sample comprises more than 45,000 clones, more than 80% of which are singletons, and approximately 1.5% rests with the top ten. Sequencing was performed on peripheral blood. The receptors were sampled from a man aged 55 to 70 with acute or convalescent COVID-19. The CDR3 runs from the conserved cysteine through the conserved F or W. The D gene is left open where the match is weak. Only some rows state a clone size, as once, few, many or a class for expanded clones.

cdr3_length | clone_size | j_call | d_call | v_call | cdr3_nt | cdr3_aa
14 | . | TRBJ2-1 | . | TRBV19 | TGTGCCAGTAGTATGGGCGGGTATGTCAATGAGCAGTTCTTC | CASSMGGYVNEQFF
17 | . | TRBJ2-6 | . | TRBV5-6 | TGTGCCAGCAGACCGACTTTTCTAGGCTCTGGGGCCAACGTCCTGACTTTC | CASRPTFLGSGANVLTF
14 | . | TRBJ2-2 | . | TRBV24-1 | TGTGCCACCAGTGACTTCAGGGGGGCCGGGGAGCTGTTTTTT | CATSDFRGAGELFF
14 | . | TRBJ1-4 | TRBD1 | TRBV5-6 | TGTGCCAGCAGCGGGACAGGGGAGGAGGAAAAACTGTTTTTT | CASSGTGEEEKLFF
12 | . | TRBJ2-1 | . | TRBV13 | TGTGCCAGCAGCTTATTAGTTAGTGAGCAGTTCTTC | CASSLLVSEQFF
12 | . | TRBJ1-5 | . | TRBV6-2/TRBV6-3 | TGTGCCAGCAGTTACGCGAATCAGCCCCAGCATTTT | CASSYANQPQHF
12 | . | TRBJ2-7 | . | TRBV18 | TGTGCCAGCTGGGACAATCTCTACGAGCAGTACTTC | CASWDNLYEQYF
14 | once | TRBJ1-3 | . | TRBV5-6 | TGTGCCAGCAGCTTCATGAGCTCTGGAAACACCATATATTTT | CASSFMSSGNTIYF
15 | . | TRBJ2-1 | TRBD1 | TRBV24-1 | TGTGCCACCGGCTCGGACAGGGAGTATTACAATGAGCAGTTCTTC | CATGSDREYYNEQFF
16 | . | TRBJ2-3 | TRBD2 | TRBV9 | TGTGCCAGCAGCGTAGACGGGAGCGGGAATACAGATACGCAGTATTTT | CASSVDGSGNTDTQYF
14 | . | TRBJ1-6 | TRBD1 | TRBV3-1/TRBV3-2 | TGTGCCAGCAGCCAGGGACAGCCTAATTCACCCCTCCACTTT | CASSQGQPNSPLHF
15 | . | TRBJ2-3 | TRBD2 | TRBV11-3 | TGTGCCAGCAGTTTCGGAGCGGGGGGCACAGATACGCAGTATTTT | CASSFGAGGTDTQYF
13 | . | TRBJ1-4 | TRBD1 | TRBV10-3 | TGTGCCATCAGTGAGTCAGGACAGGCGAAAGTGTTTTTT | CAISESGQAKVFF
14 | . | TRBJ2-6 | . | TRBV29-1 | TGCAGCGTCTCGGGGGAATCTGGGGCCAACGTCCTGACTTTC | CSVSGESGANVLTF
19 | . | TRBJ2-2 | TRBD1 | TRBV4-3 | TGCGCCAGCAGCCAAGATCTAGGCAGGGGGCTTGGGAGAGCCGGGGAGCTGTTTTTT | CASSQDLGRGLGRAGELFF
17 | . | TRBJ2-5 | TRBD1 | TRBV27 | TGTGCCAGCAGTGCCTACGGGACAGTGGACTACCAAGAGACCCAGTACTTC | CASSAYGTVDYQETQYF
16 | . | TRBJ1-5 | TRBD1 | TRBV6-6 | TGTGCCAGCAGCTACAGGGGTCTGGGAAGCAATCAGCCCCAGCATTTT | CASSYRGLGSNQPQHF
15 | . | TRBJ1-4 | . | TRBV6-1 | TGTGCCAGCAGTGAATTTGGGAGAATTAATGAAAAACTGTTTTTT | CASSEFGRINEKLFF
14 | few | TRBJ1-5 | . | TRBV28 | TGTGCCAGCAGCCAAAGCGGGAGCAATCAGCCCCAGCATTTT | CASSQSGSNQPQHF
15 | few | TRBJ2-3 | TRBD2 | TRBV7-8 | TGTGCCAGCAGCTCTGAAGCGGGAGAGTCAGATACGCAGTATTTT | CASSSEAGESDTQYF
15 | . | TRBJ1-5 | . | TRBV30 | TGTGCCTGGGAAAGGAGTGGGGGCGTTGGACAGCCCCAGCATTTT | CAWERSGGVGQPQHF
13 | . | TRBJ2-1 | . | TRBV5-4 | TGTGCCAGCAGCTGGGTCGGAGGCGGGGAGCAGTTCTTC | CASSWVGGGEQFF
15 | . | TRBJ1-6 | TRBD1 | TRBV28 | TGTGCCAGCCACACCGGGACAGCCTATAATTCACCCCTCCACTTT | CASHTGTAYNSPLHF